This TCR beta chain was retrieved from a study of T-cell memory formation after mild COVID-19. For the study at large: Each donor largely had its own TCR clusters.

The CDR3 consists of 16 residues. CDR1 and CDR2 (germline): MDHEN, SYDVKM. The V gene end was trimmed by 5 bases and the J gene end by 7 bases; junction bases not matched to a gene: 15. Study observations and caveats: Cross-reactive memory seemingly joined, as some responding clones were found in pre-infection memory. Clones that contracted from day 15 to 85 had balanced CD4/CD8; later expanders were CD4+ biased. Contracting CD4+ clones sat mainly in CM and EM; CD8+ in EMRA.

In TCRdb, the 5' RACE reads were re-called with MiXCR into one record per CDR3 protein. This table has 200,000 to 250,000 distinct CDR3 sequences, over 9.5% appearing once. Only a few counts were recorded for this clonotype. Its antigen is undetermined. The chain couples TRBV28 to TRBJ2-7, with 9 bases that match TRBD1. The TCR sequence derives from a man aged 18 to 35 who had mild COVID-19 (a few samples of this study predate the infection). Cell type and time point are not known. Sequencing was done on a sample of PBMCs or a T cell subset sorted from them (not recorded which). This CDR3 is CASSTRTGVILREQYF. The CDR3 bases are TGTGCCAGCAGTACCAGGACAGGGGTTATCCTACGAGAGCAGTACTTC.